The present entry profiles one T cell receptor (beta chain) with its context. Its antigen is not identified. Here immunoSEQ multiplex PCR was the method, and the copy in TCRdb shows in-frame clones only, minus some. The table has approximately 110,000 clones, around 92% seen once. Germline CDR1 is MDHEN and CDR2 is SYDVKM. V was pared by 5 bases and J by 3 bases, with 11 bases between. This CDR3 region has 13 residues. The data belong to a study of T cell responses to AZD1222 COVID-19 vaccine. On the study more broadly: Recipients boosted at about 4 weeks or about 12 weeks are pooled. Study-wide findings and caveats: Seropositive AZD1222 recipients at baseline numbered only five or six. An increase in Spike-specific TCR breadth and depth was observed after two AZD1222 doses.

The gene calls are TRBV28 and TRBJ2-7; the D gene is possibly TRBD1 (6 bases). This sequence originates from an adult in good health. Source: peripheral blood, taken on day 0 of AZD1222 vaccination. DNA of the CDR3: TGTGCCAGCAGTGTTGGACAGCTCTACGAGCAGTACTTC. This codes for CASSVGQLYEQYF.